The rows below give T cell receptor beta chains drawn from one sample of a study of blood T cell repertoires in COVID-19. Repertoires were generated with immunoSEQ multiplex PCR, while TCRdb's copy carries only in-frame clones and drops some. This table has some 320,000 clones, just under 90% appearing once. The source material was PBMCs or T cells enriched from blood (not recorded which). The receptors stem from a woman aged 45 to 65 who had been exposed to COVID-19. Both conserved end residues are part of each CDR3. Fields, in order: clone size, D gene, J gene, V gene, CDR3 protein, CDR3 DNA. The D gene is left open where the match is weak. The size field is filled for only some rows; it gives once, few, many or a size class.

>.|.|TRBJ1-5|TRBV18
CASSRTVDGPQHF
TGTGCCAGCTCACGGACAGTCGACGGGCCCCAGCATTTT
>.|.|TRBJ2-7|TRBV2
CASRVTSSYEQYF
TGTGCCAGCAGGGTGACTAGCTCCTACGAGCAGTACTTC
>.|.|TRBJ1-4|TRBV28
CASRARGSREKLFF
TGTGCCAGCAGGGCCCGAGGATCGAGGGAAAAACTGTTTTTT
>once|.|TRBJ1-2|TRBV30
CAYWGGYGYTF
TGTGCCTACTGGGGAGGCTATGGCTACACCTTC
>.|.|TRBJ1-6|TRBV3-1/TRBV3-2
CASSQRDPRFNSPLHF
TGTGCCAGCAGCCAACGGGATCCCAGGTTCAATTCACCCCTCCACTTT
>.|TRBD1|TRBJ1-1|TRBV3-1/TRBV3-2
CASSPKDRVTEAFF
TGTGCCAGCAGCCCGAAGGACAGGGTTACTGAAGCTTTCTTT
>.|.|TRBJ1-4|TRBV5-1
CASSLDVAATNEKLFF
TGCGCCAGCAGCTTGGACGTGGCTGCAACTAATGAAAAACTGTTTTTT
>.|.|TRBJ2-4|TRBV7-9
CASSSLTGLNIQYF
TGTGCCAGCAGCTCCCTGACAGGTTTGAACATTCAGTACTTC
>once|.|TRBJ1-6|TRBV3-1/TRBV3-2
CASQIQNSPLHF
TGTGCCAGCCAAATACAGAATTCACCCCTCCACTTT
>.|.|TRBJ1-1|TRBV12-3/TRBV12-4
CASSSGSTEAFF
TGTGCCAGCTCTTCCGGGAGCACTGAAGCTTTCTTT
>once|TRBD2|TRBJ2-3|TRBV28
CASSSSSGGNGVTDTQYF
TGTGCCAGCAGTTCCTCTAGCGGGGGTAACGGTGTCACAGATACGCAGTATTTT
>once|TRBD1|TRBJ1-2|TRBV27
CASSFFGQGVHGYTF
TGTGCCAGCAGTTTTTTTGGACAGGGTGTCCATGGCTACACCTTC
>.|.|TRBJ1-3|TRBV29-1
CSVFEDTIYF
TGCAGCGTCTTTGAGGACACCATATATTTT
>.|TRBD1|TRBJ1-1|TRBV19
CASSIQGAGGTEAFF
TGTGCCAGTAGTATCCAGGGGGCCGGGGGCACTGAAGCTTTCTTT
>.|.|TRBJ1-2|TRBV19
CASSIPTENYGYTF
TGTGCCAGTAGTATCCCGACAGAAAACTATGGCTACACCTTC
>few|TRBD1|TRBJ2-7|TRBV5-1
CASSPGTGAYEQYF
TGCGCCAGCAGCCCCGGGACAGGGGCTTACGAGCAGTACTTC
>.|.|TRBJ2-7|TRBV28
CASSLYDRSPYYEQYF
TGTGCCAGCAGTTTATATGACAGGTCGCCTTACTACGAGCAGTACTTC
>.|.|TRBJ2-7|TRBV20-1
CSAIFSYEQYF
TGCAGTGCTATATTCAGCTACGAGCAGTACTTC
>.|TRBD1|TRBJ2-4|TRBV2
CASRPQGSGKNIQYF
TGTGCCAGCAGGCCACAGGGGTCGGGCAAAAACATTCAGTACTTC
>.|.|TRBJ1-2|TRBV9
CASSVAGVGYTF
TGTGCCAGCAGCGTAGCAGGGGTCGGCTACACCTTC
>.|.|TRBJ1-1|TRBV14
CASSPRWAGDTEAFF
TGTGCCAGCAGCCCCCGTTGGGCGGGGGACACTGAAGCTTTCTTT
>once|.|TRBJ1-4|TRBV28
CASRETPTNEKLFF
TGTGCCAGCAGGGAGACCCCAACTAATGAAAAACTGTTTTTT
>.|TRBD1|TRBJ2-2|TRBV29-1
CSVGLRVTGETAGELFF
TGCAGCGTTGGGTTGCGAGTGACAGGGGAAACGGCCGGGGAGCTGTTTTTT
>.|.|TRBJ2-7|TRBV5-1
CASSLTISSYEQYF
TGCGCCAGCAGCTTGACCATTAGCTCCTACGAGCAGTACTTC
>.|.|TRBJ2-7|TRBV4-1
CASSQDLVIIARSYEQYF
TGCGCCAGCAGCCAAGATCTCGTCATTATAGCGAGATCCTACGAGCAGTACTTC
>.|.|TRBJ2-1|TRBV7-9
CASSLVTEYNEQFF
TGTGCCAGCAGCTTAGTGACTGAATACAATGAGCAGTTCTTC
>.|TRBD2|TRBJ2-2|TRBV29-1
CSASGANTGELFF
TGCAGCGCTAGCGGGGCGAACACCGGGGAGCTGTTTTTT
>.|TRBD1|TRBJ1-2|TRBV5-6
CASSFLTHPGQGTGGYTF
TGTGCCAGCAGCTTTCTGACCCATCCGGGACAGGGTACGGGCGGCTACACCTTC
>.|TRBD1|TRBJ1-6|TRBV29-1
CSVRDRDNSPLHF
TGCAGCGTGCGGGACAGGGATAATTCACCCCTCCACTTT
>.|.|TRBJ2-3|TRBV6-4
CASSPWDFTDTQYF
TGTGCCAGCAGTCCATGGGACTTCACAGATACGCAGTATTTT
>.|TRBD2|TRBJ2-2|TRBV7-2
CASSLAKTSLGTGELFF
TGTGCCAGCAGCTTAGCTAAGACTAGCTTAGGCACCGGGGAGCTGTTTTTT
>few|.|TRBJ2-5|TRBV5-6
CASNPGLGYQETQYF
TGTGCCAGCAATCCGGGACTGGGGTACCAAGAGACCCAGTACTTC
>.|.|TRBJ2-7|TRBV11-2
CASSLDDRYYEQYF
TGTGCCAGCAGCTTAGATGACAGATACTACGAGCAGTACTTC
>.|TRBD1|TRBJ1-6|TRBV27
CASRSTGGDSPLHF
TGTGCCAGCAGATCAACAGGGGGCGATTCACCCCTCCACTTT
>.|TRBD2|TRBJ2-3|TRBV2
CASNRLASQTDTQYF
TGTGCCAGCAACCGACTAGCATCTCAGACAGATACGCAGTATTTT
>.|TRBD2|TRBJ2-2|TRBV7-2
CASSLRTSGGAGEAGELFF
TGTGCCAGCAGCTTGAGAACTAGCGGGGGGGCCGGCGAGGCCGGGGAGCTGTTTTTT
>.|TRBD1|TRBJ1-5|TRBV7-2
CASRPIGQVNQPQHF
TGTGCCAGCAGACCCATAGGACAGGTGAATCAGCCCCAGCATTTT
>.|.|TRBJ1-1|TRBV7-9
CASSSGTLNSEAFF
TGTGCCAGCAGCTCCGGGACTTTGAACTCTGAAGCTTTCTTT
>.|.|TRBJ2-2|TRBV28
CAGRRAGGELFF
TGTGCCGGACGCAGGGCCGGCGGGGAGCTGTTTTTT
>once|.|TRBJ1-6|TRBV7-9
CASRGAEANSPLHF
TGTGCCAGCCGGGGAGCAGAGGCTAATTCACCCCTCCACTTT
>.|.|TRBJ1-4|TRBV5-5
CASSFGVNEKLFF
TGTGCCAGCAGCTTCGGAGTTAATGAAAAACTGTTTTTT
>.|.|TRBJ2-1|TRBV5-6
CASSLALGVSGPYNEQFF
TGTGCCAGCAGCTTGGCCCTCGGTGTCTCAGGGCCCTACAATGAGCAGTTCTTC
>.|.|TRBJ2-1|TRBV20-1
CSASSPIGEQFF
TGCAGTGCTAGTTCTCCAATCGGGGAGCAGTTCTTC
>.|TRBD1|TRBJ2-3|TRBV4-1
CASSHRQGSTYTDTQYF
TGCGCCAGCAGCCACCGACAGGGATCCACTTACACAGATACGCAGTATTTT
>.|.|TRBJ1-4|TRBV24-1
CATSGGGGMEKLFF
TGTGCCACCAGTGGAGGCGGAGGAATGGAAAAACTGTTTTTT
>.|TRBD1|TRBJ2-7|TRBV4-1
CASSGPSTGLGYEQYF
TGCGCCAGCAGCGGACCTTCGACAGGGTTGGGCTACGAGCAGTACTTC
>.|.|TRBJ1-3|TRBV5-1
CASSLYSDRNTIYF
TGCGCCAGCAGCTTGTACAGTGATAGAAACACCATATATTTT
>.|TRBD2|TRBJ2-7|TRBV11-3
CASSLEASGGQYF
TGTGCCAGCAGCTTAGAGGCTAGCGGGGGACAGTACTTC
>once|.|TRBJ1-3|TRBV7-9
CASSRSLGQAYSSGNTIYF
TGTGCCAGCAGCCGATCTCTGGGGCAGGCCTACAGCTCTGGAAACACCATATATTTT
>few|TRBD1|TRBJ2-7|TRBV11-2
CASSLAVGTGYEQYF
TGTGCCAGCAGCTTAGCGGTCGGGACAGGGTACGAGCAGTACTTC
>.|.|TRBJ2-7|TRBV27
CASSLGRDSPIYEQYF
TGTGCCAGCAGCCTCGGGAGGGACAGTCCAATTTACGAGCAGTACTTC
>.|TRBD2|TRBJ2-3|TRBV7-9
CASSEGTSVTDTQYF
TGTGCCAGCAGCGAAGGGACTAGCGTGACAGATACGCAGTATTTT
>once|.|TRBJ1-5|TRBV28
CASRGSGGQPQHF
TGTGCCAGCCGGGGGTCCGGGGGTCAGCCCCAGCATTTT
>.|TRBD1|TRBJ1-6|TRBV27
CASRPSRTGRNSPLHF
TGTGCCAGCAGACCGTCCCGGACAGGGCGAAATTCACCCCTCCACTTT
>.|TRBD2|TRBJ2-5|TRBV7-9
CASSQLAGGLQETQYF
TGTGCCAGCAGCCAACTAGCGGGGGGTCTCCAAGAGACCCAGTACTTC
>.|.|TRBJ2-7|TRBV5-4
CASSLTGSYEQYF
TGTGCCAGCAGCTTGACAGGGTCATACGAGCAGTACTTC
>.|TRBD1|TRBJ2-7|TRBV7-2
CASSLGTGLDEQYF
TGTGCCAGCAGCTTGGGGACAGGACTTGACGAGCAGTACTTC
>.|TRBD1|TRBJ1-6|TRBV5-5
CASSFATGSNSPLHF
TGTGCCAGCAGCTTCGCGACAGGGAGCAATTCACCCCTCCACTTT